A single sample is the source of the 14 T cell receptor beta chains below, sequenced in a study of blood T cells in healthy people across ages. Sample-barcoded 5' priming and a J-beta primer mix drove a second PCR of roughly 6 to 12 cycles. TCRdb recomputed calls from the 5' RACE reads with MiXCR, one row per CDR3 protein. Of around 1,000,000 distinct CDR3 sequences listed, around 27% are singletons. This sample was shared with a second study, whose subject was T cells of mothers and their children.

Sequences were obtained from blood. Receptors were obtained from a girl aged 2-9 years in good health.

This clonotype was recorded a few times. The J gene is TRBJ2-7, the V gene TRBV4-3; D possibly corresponds to TRBD2 (6 bases). Trimming left V 5 bases short and J 1 base short, with 12 bases between. This CDR3 contains 14 residues. Germline CDR1 and CDR2: LGHNA and YSLEER. The CDR3 is CASSDGSGSYEQYF. CDR3 DNA: TGCGCCAGCAGCGATGGTAGCGGATCCTACGAGCAGTACTTC.

Comments on this clonotype: Germline and junction disagree at one end, which may indicate a read error. V gene TRBV12-3 or TRBV12-4 combines with J gene TRBJ2-5; 7 positions match TRBD2. The CDR3 consists of 14 residues. The CDR3: CASSRTSNQETQYF. CDR3 nucleotide sequence: TGTGCCAGCAGCAGGACTAGTAACCAAGAGACCCAGTACTTT.

The chain has TRBV12-3 or TRBV12-4 and TRBJ2-5, with 8 bases lining up with TRBD1. The DNA end favors TRBJ2-7, so the J call may be wrong. The CDR3 has 13 residues. The CDR3 DNA follows: TGTGCCAGCAGCGCGGGACAGGTGTACGAGCAGTACTTC. Its protein is CASSAGQVYEQYF.

This clonotype was counted only a few times. The chain is built from TRBV20-1 and TRBJ2-1, with 7 bases identical to TRBD2. CDR3 length equals 15 residues. V trimming: 0 bases; J trimming: 9 bases; junction bases outside the gene matches: 11. CDR1 is DFQATT, CDR2 SNEGSKA, per germline (reference sequence). This CDR3 reads CSARDPGGGIGEQFF. DNA for the CDR3: TGCAGTGCTAGAGACCCGGGCGGGGGTATTGGTGAGCAGTTCTTC.

Of note for this clonotype: A read error may produce the germline difference seen at one junction end. V gene TRBV5-5 combines with J gene TRBJ2-1; TRBD2 aligns across 14 bases. Germline lookup yields CDR1 SGHKS and CDR2 YYEKEE (reference sequence). The CDR3 is made up of 19 amino acids. For the CDR3, the DNA is TGTGCCAGCAGCCGCGGACTAGCGGGGGGCGATAGCTCCTACAATGGGCAGTTCTTC. Protein product: CASSRGLAGGDSSYNGQFF.

This clonotype has a handful of counts. One end of the junction fails to match germline, which may point to a read error. CDR3 DNA: TGTGCCAGCAGTTTCTATTCGGGGACTAGCAATCAGCCCCGGCATTTT. Its translation is CASSFYSGTSNQPRHF. V usage is TRBV12-3 or TRBV12-4 and J usage is TRBJ1-5; a possible D gene is TRBD1 (5 bases). The CDR3 loop spans 16 amino acids.

The gene calls are TRBV20-1 and TRBJ2-5; possibly TRBD2 for D (5 bases). Germline V CDR1 and CDR2: DFQATT, SNEGSKA (reference sequence). The V gene lost 3 bases and the J gene lost 7 bases, with 9 bases spanning the gap. The CDR3 runs to 11 residues. DNA of the CDR3: TGCAGTGCTAGTAGCGAGGGGACCCAGTACTTC. This encodes CSASSEGTQYF.

The chain is built from TRBV25-1 and TRBJ1-4; TRBD1 matches 12 bases. Germline values: CDR1 MGHDK, CDR2 SYGVNS. V lost 1 base, J lost 5 bases, and 2 bases stayed unmatched. CDR3 length: 16 amino acids. CDR3 amino acids: CASSEWGQGANEKLFF. CDR3 DNA sequence: TGTGCCAGCAGTGAATGGGGACAGGGGGCGAATGAAAAACTGTTTTTT. Based on the CDR3 plus reference TRBV25-1 and TRBJ1-4, the full variable domain is EADIYQTPRYLVIGTGKKITLECSQTMGHDKMYWYQQDPGMELHLIHYSYGVNSTEKGDLSSESTVSRIRTEHFPLTLESARPSHTSQYLCASSEWGQGANEKLFFGSGTQLSVL.

A word on this clonotype: One end of the junction varies from germline; a read error may be responsible. The chain joins TRBV9 to TRBJ2-5; D gene ambiguous. CDR3 length equals 16 residues. Germline loops: CDR1 SGDLS, CDR2 YYNGEE. CDR3 DNA: TGTGCCAGCAGCGTAGGCCGGGCTGCGAGACAAGAGGCCCAGTACTTC. This codes for CASSVGRAARQEAQYF.

This clonotype was detected a few times. J is TRBJ1-1 and V is TRBV9; TRBD1 agrees at 9 bases. With V trimmed by 6 bases and J by 0 bases, 6 bases remained unmatched. This CDR3 is built from 15 residues. CDR1 and CDR2 from the germline V gene are SGDLS and YYNGEE. The CDR3 region is CASKGTGSMNTEAFF. The DNA of the CDR3 is TGTGCCAGCAAAGGGACAGGGAGCATGAACACTGAAGCTTTCTTT.

The chain has TRBV7-3 and TRBJ2-3; either TRBD1 or TRBD2 may supply D (5 bases each). The CDR3 totals 12 residues. CDR1 is SGHTA, CDR2 FQGTGA, per germline. Deletions cut 2 bases from V and 7 bases from J, with 7 bases between. This chain's CDR3 is CASSLQGHTQYF. DNA of the CDR3: TGTGCCAGCAGCTTACAGGGACATACGCAGTATTTT.

This clonotype was detected a few times. V and J are TRBV12-3 or TRBV12-4 and TRBJ2-1; weak D call: TRBD2 (5 bases). V lost 6 bases and J lost 6, with 15 bases in between. This CDR3 is 14 amino acids long. For the CDR3, the DNA is TGTGCCAGCAGCGCCACTAGAATCGGCAATGAGCAGTTCTTC. The encoded protein is CASSATRIGNEQFF.

The table lists this clonotype with a few counts. The CDR3 bases are TGTGCCAGCAGCCAAGGGGGGAGCCTAGGGGGGGAGCTGTTTTTT. It specifies CASSQGGSLGGELFF. The chain is built from TRBV4-2 and TRBJ2-2, with D possibly being TRBD1 or TRBD2 (5 bases each). Between the trimmed V and J ends, which lost 1 base and 8 bases, there was a span of 14 bases. CDR1 and CDR2 from the germline V gene are LGHNA and YNFKEQ. The CDR3 is 15 amino acids.

This clonotype showed up just a few times. This chain links TRBV7-9 with TRBJ2-1; D perhaps matches TRBD2 (6 bases). Trimming left V 5 bases short and J 7 bases short, with 9 bases between. The CDR3 runs 12 residues. In germline, CDR1 is SEHNR, CDR2 FQNEAQ (reference sequence). DNA of the CDR3: TGTGCCAGCAGCAATGCGGGGAATGAGCAGTTCTTC. Residues: CASSNAGNEQFF.